One and the same sample provided the 5 T cell receptor beta chains below, sequenced in a study of blood T cell repertoires in COVID-19. Some clones are missing from TCRdb's copy, which holds only in-frame ones; the method was immunoSEQ multiplex PCR. The sample consists of 200,000 to 250,000 clones, about nine tenths of them appearing once. Sequenced material: peripheral blood. These receptors originate from a man younger than 40 who had recovered from COVID-19.

With respect to this clone: Distinct nucleotide sequences in the sample also encode this CDR3. The chain has TRBV24-1 and TRBJ1-1; D possibly corresponds to TRBD1 (6 bases). Trimming took 4 bases from V and 4 from J, leaving 9 bases between them. The CDR3 runs 13 residues. Germline values: CDR1 KGHDR, CDR2 SFDVKD. The CDR3 DNA reads TGTGCCACCAGTGAGTCCAGGGGCACTGAAGCTTTCTTT. It is translated as CATSESRGTEAFF.

This clone was counted once. This chain uses TRBV15 with TRBJ1-1; D is unresolved. The CDR3 totals 13 residues. Deletions cut 5 bases from V and 6 bases from J, with 13 bases between. Germline CDR1 is LNHNV and CDR2 is YYDKDF (reference sequence). CDR3 sequence: CATSGRLAAEAFF. The CDR3 DNA is TGTGCCACCAGCGGGAGGTTAGCCGCTGAAGCTTTCTTT. Based on the CDR3 plus reference TRBV15 and TRBJ1-1, the full variable domain is DAMVIQNPRYQVTQFGKPVTLSCSQTLNHNVMYWYQQKSSQAPKLLFHYYDKDFNNEADTPDNFQSRRPNTSFCFLDIRSPGLGDTAMYLCATSGRLAAEAFFGQGTRLTVV.

This sequence joins TRBV16 and TRBJ1-3, with D uncertain. Germline loops: CDR1 KGHSY, CDR2 FQNENV. The V gene lost 4 bases and the J gene lost 2 bases, with 3 bases spanning the gap. The CDR3 contains 12 residues. CDR3 DNA: TGTGCCAGCAGCCGCGCTGGAAACACCATATATTTT. Its protein is CASSRAGNTIYF.

The chain is built from TRBV27 and TRBJ1-2, with D hard to call. The CDR3 is 14 amino acids. The V and J ends lost 5 bases and 4 bases respectively, with 14 bases between them. Germline CDR1 is MNHEY and CDR2 is SMNVEV (reference sequence). This CDR3 reads CASSHRHTFYGYTF. The CDR3 bases are TGTGCCAGCAGTCATCGACACACCTTCTATGGCTACACCTTC.

The gene calls are TRBV29-1 and TRBJ2-2; 7 nucleotides match TRBD2. This CDR3 has 13 residues. Germline V gene sequence: CDR1 SQVTM, CDR2 ANQGSEA. After removal of 7 bases from V and 6 bases from J, the junction contained 8 bases not matched to a gene. CDR3 nucleotides: TGCAGCGCCAACCCCCGGGGGGCCGGGGAGCTGTTTTTT. Residues: CSANPRGAGELFF.